This record looks at one T cell receptor (beta chain) sequence and its context. This clonotype has at least ten counts. Its specific antigen is unknown. No base-level quality is on record; no much larger clone is a single base apart. This specimen's time point label, interpreted: pre-sensitization, week 0. Interpreted using the paper, the treatment or condition label stands for: therapeutic diphenylcyclopropenone sensitization with weekly scalp DPC. Blood at each patch-test visit was drawn before the patch test was applied. To be eligible, patients had to be aged 18 to 70, diagnosed with alopecia and judged suitable for DPC therapy, while pregnant patients were excluded. Total RNA was extracted from unfractionated whole blood that had been collected in Tempus Blood RNA tubes. CDR1 and CDR2 (MNHEY, SVGAGI) derive from the germline V gene. Including cysteine and phenylalanine, the CDR3 has 17 amino acids. Just the 51-base CDR3 DNA is kept, in frame starting at base 1. V is shortened by 5 bases, J by 9 bases, and the region joining them spans 23 bases.

Library generation was performed with RACE. Sequencing took place on a NextSeq 500. During library preparation, unique molecular identifiers were attached to individual cDNA molecules so that TCRs could be counted quantitatively and reproducibly. From each blood RNA sample, both TCR alpha and TCR beta chains were sequenced. On the study's bioinformatics: The median number of TCRs per sample was 95,638, ranging from 23,224 to 690,600. V, J and CDR3 annotation of the TCR reads was carried out using the Decombinator software suite. To make PS versus PT1 abundance plots, every sample was subsampled to the same number of TCRs (28,000). TCRs were defined as expanded if absent before sensitization and observed at least eight times at the 2-week time point. The public reads were reanalyzed by TCRdb: fastp trimming at Q25, MiXCR alignment, in-frame beta chains only. A single entry per CDR3 protein holds the most common genes and DNA from its merged rows. TCRdb assigned the V and J calls; the authors' analysis was not used. Across this sample there are 60,000 to 75,000 distinct CDR3 sequences, with around 7% seen only once. Of the sample, under 2% falls within the top ten clones.

The data derive from a study of human T cells and chemical hapten exposure (dated by TCRdb to the early 2020s). In the study overall: For sensitization, 2% DPC in acetone was applied to a 2 cm by 2 cm area of upper inner arm skin. Throughout the study period of approximately 23 weeks, patients also received therapeutic DPC doses to the scalp every week. Patch tests used Finn chambers with 0.01% DPC on the upper back, scored after 6 days by International Contact Dermatitis Research Group standards. The mostly female patient cohort included alopecia areata with under or over 50% scalp involvement, alopecia totalis and alopecia universalis. Libraries were pooled for sequencing, and per-sample TCR yields varied mainly because of small differences in library volumes within the pool. This study followed changes in the peripheral blood TCR repertoire in vivo during primary and secondary sensitization of alopecia patients to the hapten diphenylcyclopropenone (DPC). Blood was sampled from patients pre-sensitization (week 0) and at 2, 6 and about 24 weeks after DPC sensitization. For TCR sequencing, blood came from 25 to 35 alopecia patients at anywhere from one to four time points (pre-sensitization, 2, 6 and 24 weeks). On the study overall, not on this receptor specifically: After repeated subsampling, changes were observed in the strength of the expansion versus patch-test correlation and in the threshold at which the correlation became significant. DPC sensitization did not change how many TCRs were above 1 in 1000 frequency, and no evidence was found of alterations in global repertoire structure. Expanded TCRs formed significantly more large CDR3 similarity clusters than pre-sensitization or healthy control sets, consistent with antigen-driven responses. The number of PT1 expanded TCRs positively correlated with patch test score, significant at thresholds 8, 16 and 32 but not 4. Because all patients had alopecia, a presumed autoimmune disease, the immune response of the patients might differ from that of healthy individuals.

The source was whole blood, collected in connection with sensitization to the hapten diphenylcyclopropenone (DPC). The clonotype originates from a woman aged 30 to 39 with alopecia areata. Some clones in this sample may be carry-over from other donors' samples. The chain is assembled from TRBV6-5 and TRBJ1-6, with no confidently assigned D gene. The nucleotides are TGTGCCAGCAGTCTAGACCTCTCCCCATCTTCTAGTTCACCCCTCCACTTT. It translates as CASSLDLSPSSSSPLHF.